This T cell receptor (beta chain) came from a study of response to subunit inactivated influenza vaccine. TCRdb redid the calling of the RT-PCR reads with MiXCR, one entry per CDR3 protein. The table has a few hundred thousand distinct CDR3 sequences, 10% to 11% seen once; the top ten hold roughly 12%. This clonotype was counted many times. The V gene's germline CDR1 is MNHEY and CDR2 SVGEGT. This CDR3 has 20 residues. V shed 4 bases and J shed 3 bases, with 28 bases lying between them. The chain uses TRBV6-2 or TRBV6-3 and TRBJ2-1; D possibly matches TRBD1 or TRBD2 (5 bases each). This specimen consisted of PBMCs from blood, obtained roughly 46 days after vaccination. The TCR was taken from a man aged 45-60 years who received an inactivated influenza vaccine. The CDR3 spells CASSSDRGTVAGTLYNEQFF. In DNA form, the CDR3 reads TGTGCCAGCAGTTCCGACCGAGGGACGGTAGCCGGGACGCTCTACAATGAGCAGTTCTTC.